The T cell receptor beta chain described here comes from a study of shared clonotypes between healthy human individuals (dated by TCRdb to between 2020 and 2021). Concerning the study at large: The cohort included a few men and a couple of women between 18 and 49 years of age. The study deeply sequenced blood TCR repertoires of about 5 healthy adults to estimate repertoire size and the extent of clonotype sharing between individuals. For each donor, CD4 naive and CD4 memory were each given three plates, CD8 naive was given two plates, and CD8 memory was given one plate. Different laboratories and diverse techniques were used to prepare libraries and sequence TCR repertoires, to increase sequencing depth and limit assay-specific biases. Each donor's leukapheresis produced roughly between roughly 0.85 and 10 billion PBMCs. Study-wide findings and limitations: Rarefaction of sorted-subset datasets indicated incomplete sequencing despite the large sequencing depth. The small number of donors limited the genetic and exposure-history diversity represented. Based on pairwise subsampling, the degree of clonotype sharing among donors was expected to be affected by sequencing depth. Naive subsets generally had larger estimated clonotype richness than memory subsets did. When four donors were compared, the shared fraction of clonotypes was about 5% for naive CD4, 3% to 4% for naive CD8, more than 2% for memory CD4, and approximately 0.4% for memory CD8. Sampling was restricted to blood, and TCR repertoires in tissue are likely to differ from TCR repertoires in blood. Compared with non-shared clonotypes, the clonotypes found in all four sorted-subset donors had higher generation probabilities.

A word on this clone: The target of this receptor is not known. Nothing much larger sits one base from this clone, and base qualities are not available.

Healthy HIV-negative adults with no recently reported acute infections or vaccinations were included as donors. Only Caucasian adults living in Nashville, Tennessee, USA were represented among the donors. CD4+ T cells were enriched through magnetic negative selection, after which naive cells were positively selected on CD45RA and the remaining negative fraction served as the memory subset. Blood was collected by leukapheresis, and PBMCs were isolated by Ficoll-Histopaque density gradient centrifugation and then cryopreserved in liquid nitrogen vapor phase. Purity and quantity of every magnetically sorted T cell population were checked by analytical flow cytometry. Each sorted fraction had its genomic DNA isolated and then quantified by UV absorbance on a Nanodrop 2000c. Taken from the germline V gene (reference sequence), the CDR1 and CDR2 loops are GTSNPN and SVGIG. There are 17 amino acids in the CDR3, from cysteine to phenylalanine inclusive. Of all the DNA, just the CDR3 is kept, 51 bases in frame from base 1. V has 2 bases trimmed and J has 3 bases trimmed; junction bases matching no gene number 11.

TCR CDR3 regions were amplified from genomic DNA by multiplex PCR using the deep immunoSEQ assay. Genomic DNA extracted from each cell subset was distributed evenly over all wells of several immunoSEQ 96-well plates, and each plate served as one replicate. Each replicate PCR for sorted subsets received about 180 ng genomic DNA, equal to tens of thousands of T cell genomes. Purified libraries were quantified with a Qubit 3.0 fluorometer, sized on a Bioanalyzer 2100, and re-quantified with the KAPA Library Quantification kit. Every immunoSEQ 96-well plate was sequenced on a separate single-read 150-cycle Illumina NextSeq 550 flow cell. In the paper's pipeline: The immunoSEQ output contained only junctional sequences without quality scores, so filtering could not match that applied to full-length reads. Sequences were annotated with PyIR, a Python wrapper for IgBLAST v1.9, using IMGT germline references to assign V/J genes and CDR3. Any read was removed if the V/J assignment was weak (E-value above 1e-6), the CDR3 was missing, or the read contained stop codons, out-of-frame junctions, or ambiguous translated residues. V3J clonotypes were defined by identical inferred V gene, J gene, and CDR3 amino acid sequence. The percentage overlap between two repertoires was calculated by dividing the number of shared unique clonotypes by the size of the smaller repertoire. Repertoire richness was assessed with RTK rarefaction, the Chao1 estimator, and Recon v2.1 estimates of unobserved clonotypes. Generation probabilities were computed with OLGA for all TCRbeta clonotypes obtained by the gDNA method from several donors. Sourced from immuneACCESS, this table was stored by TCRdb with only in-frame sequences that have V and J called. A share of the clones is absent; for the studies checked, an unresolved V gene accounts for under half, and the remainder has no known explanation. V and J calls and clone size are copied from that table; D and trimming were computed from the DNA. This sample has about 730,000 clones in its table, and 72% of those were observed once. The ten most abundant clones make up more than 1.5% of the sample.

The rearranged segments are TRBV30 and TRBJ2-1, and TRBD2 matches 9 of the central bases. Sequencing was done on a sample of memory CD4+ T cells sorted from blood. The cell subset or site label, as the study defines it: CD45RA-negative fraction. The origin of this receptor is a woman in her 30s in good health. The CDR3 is CAWSPSGKPWGYNEQFF. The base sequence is TGTGCCTGGAGTCCTAGCGGGAAGCCCTGGGGCTACAATGAGCAGTTCTTC.